This T cell receptor beta chain comes out of a study of control samples from healthy donors and cancer patients. Sequencing was performed with immunoSEQ multiplex PCR; in TCRdb, only in-frame clones are kept and a portion is missing. Of just under 100,000 clones in the sample, 90% to 95% were seen once. The germline CDR1 and CDR2 sequences are MNHEY and SVGEGT. V shed 3 bases and J shed 4 bases, with 18 bases lying between them. This CDR3 comprises 16 residues. The TCR was taken from a man younger than 35 in good health. This chain connects TRBV6-2 or TRBV6-3 to TRBJ2-5; no definite D call. Sample: blood. CDR3 region: CASSYRLVGFAETQYF. DNA for the CDR3: TGTGCCAGCAGTTATCGGCTAGTCGGATTTGCAGAGACCCAGTACTTC.